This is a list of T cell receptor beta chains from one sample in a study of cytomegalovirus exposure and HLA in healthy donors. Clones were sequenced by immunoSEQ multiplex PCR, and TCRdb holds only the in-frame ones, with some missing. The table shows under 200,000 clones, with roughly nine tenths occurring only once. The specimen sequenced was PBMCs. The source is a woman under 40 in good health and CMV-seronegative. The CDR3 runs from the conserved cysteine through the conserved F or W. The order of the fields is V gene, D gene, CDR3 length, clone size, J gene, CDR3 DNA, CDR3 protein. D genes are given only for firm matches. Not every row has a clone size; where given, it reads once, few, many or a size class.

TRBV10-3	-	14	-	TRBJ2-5	TGTGCCTCCCTAGGCGGCAACGCGGCAGAGACCCAGTACTTC	CASLGGNAAETQYF
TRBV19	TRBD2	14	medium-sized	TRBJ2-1	TGTGCCAGTAGTGCTAGCGGGAGGTACAATGAGCAGTTCTTC	CASSASGRYNEQFF
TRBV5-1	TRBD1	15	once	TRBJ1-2	TGCGCCAGCAGTTTAACCGGGACAGGGGGGACAGGCTACACCTTC	CASSLTGTGGTGYTF
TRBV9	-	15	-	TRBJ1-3	TGTGCCAGCAGCGTGACGCAAGTCTCTGGAAACACCATATATTTT	CASSVTQVSGNTIYF
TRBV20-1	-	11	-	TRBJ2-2	TGCAGTGCTAGTAGCACCGGGGAGCTGTTTTTT	CSASSTGELFF
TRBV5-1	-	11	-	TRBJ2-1	TGCGCCAGCAGCTTTTACAATGAGCAGTTCTTC	CASSFYNEQFF
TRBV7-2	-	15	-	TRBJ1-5	TGTGCCAGCAGCTTAGACGGGGATCACAATCAGCCCCAGCATTTT	CASSLDGDHNQPQHF
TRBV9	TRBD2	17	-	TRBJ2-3	TGTGCCAGCAGCTCGCGGACTAGCGGGGGTTGGACAGATACGCAGTATTTT	CASSSRTSGGWTDTQYF
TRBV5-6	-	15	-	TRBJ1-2	TGTGCCAGCAGCCCGGGGGGGAAACGAGACTATGGCTACACCTTC	CASSPGGKRDYGYTF
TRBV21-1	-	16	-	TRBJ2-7	TGTGCCAGCAGCAAAGAGGAACAGATCGACTCCTACGAGCAGTACTTC	CASSKEEQIDSYEQYF
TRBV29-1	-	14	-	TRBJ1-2	TGCAGCGTTGAGGGGCGAGGGAAGAACTATGGCTACACCTTC	CSVEGRGKNYGYTF
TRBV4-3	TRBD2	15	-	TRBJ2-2	TGCGCCAGCAGCTTGACTAGCGTAGACACCGGGGAGCTGTTTTTT	CASSLTSVDTGELFF
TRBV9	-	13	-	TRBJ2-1	TGTGCCAGCAGCGGGACCCTTTGGGGTGAGCAGTTCTTC	CASSGTLWGEQFF
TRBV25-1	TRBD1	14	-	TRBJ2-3	TGTGCCAGCAGTGGGGACAGGAGCACAGATACGCAGTATTTT	CASSGDRSTDTQYF
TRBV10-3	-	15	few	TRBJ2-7	TGTGCCATCAGTGATCCTTCAGGGGCGCTGGGCGAGCAGTACTTC	CAISDPSGALGEQYF
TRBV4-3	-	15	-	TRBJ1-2	TGCGCCAGCAGCCAAGGAGCCGGGGGGAAGGTTGGCTACACCTTC	CASSQGAGGKVGYTF
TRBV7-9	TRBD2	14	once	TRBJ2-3	TGTGCCAGCAGGGCGGGAGCTAGCACAGATACGCAGTATTTT	CASRAGASTDTQYF
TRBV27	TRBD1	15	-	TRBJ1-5	TGTGCCAGCAGTTTCGGACAGGGCGTCTTAGAGCCCCAGCATTTT	CASSFGQGVLEPQHF
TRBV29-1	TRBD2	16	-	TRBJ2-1	TGCAGCGTTGAAGCGTTGGGACTAGCGATATACAATGAGCAGTTCTTC	CSVEALGLAIYNEQFF
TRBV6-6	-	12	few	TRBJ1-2	TGTGCCACCCAGTCCAGGGAATATGGCTACACCTTC	CATQSREYGYTF
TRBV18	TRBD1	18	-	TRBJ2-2	TGTGCCAGCTCACCAAATCGGGCTACAGGGGTGAACACCGGGGAGCTGTTTTTT	CASSPNRATGVNTGELFF
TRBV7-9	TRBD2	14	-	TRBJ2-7	TGTGCCAGCACCCCGGCGGGGGTGGTCGACGAGCAGTACTTC	CASTPAGVVDEQYF
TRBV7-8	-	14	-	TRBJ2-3	TGTGCCAGCAGCCCGCAGACTAGGTCGGATACGCAGTATTTT	CASSPQTRSDTQYF
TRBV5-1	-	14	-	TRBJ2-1	TGCGCCAGCAGCGAGGCGGGGGCCAACAATGAGCAGTTCTTC	CASSEAGANNEQFF
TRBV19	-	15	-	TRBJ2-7	TGTGCCAGTAGTATATCAGCTGCAGCCGCTGCGGAGCAGTACTTC	CASSISAAAAAEQYF
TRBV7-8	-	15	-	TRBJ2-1	TGTGCCAGCAGCTCTGAACCCGGGGAGCTTAGTGAGCAGTTCTTC	CASSSEPGELSEQFF
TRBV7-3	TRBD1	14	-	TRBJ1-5	TGTGCCAGCAGCCCAACAGGGGCAGAACAGCCCCAGCATTTT	CASSPTGAEQPQHF
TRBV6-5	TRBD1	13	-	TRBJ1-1	TGTGCCAGCACCGACAGGGTGAACACTGAAGCTTTCTTT	CASTDRVNTEAFF
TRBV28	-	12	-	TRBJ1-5	TGTGCCAGCAGCTCCGTAGACCAGCCCCAGCATTTT	CASSSVDQPQHF
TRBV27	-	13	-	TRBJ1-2	TGTGCCAGCAGTTTTACAGTTAACTATGGCTACACCTTC	CASSFTVNYGYTF
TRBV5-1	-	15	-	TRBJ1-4	TGCGCCAGCAGCCCAGCGAGTTTAGAGGGCGAAAAACTGTTTTTT	CASSPASLEGEKLFF
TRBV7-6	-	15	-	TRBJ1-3	TGTGCCAGCACCCCTGAGTCGGGGTCTGGAAACACCATATATTTT	CASTPESGSGNTIYF
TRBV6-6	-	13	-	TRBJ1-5	TGTGCCAGCAGTCAAGGGGAGGGGCAGCCCCAGCATTTT	CASSQGEGQPQHF
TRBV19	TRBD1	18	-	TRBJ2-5	TGTGCCAGTAGCCCACTCGTACCCGGGACAGGGAAGGAAGAGACCCAGTACTTC	CASSPLVPGTGKEETQYF
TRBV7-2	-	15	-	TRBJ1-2	TGTGCCAGCAGCTTAGACGACGAGAGAAACTATGGCTACACCTTC	CASSLDDERNYGYTF
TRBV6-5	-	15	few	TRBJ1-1	TGTGCCAGCAGCCCCTCGGAGGGGACCTTAATTGAAGCTTTCTTT	CASSPSEGTLIEAFF
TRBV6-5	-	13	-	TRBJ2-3	TGTGCCAGCTGTGGTGGGAGCACAGATACGCAGTATTTT	CASCGGSTDTQYF
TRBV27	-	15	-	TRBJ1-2	TGTGCCAGCAGTTTATTGGCAGGGGTTAACTATGGCTACACCTTC	CASSLLAGVNYGYTF
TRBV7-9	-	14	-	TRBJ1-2	TGTGCCAGCAGCCCACAAGGTTACGGCTATGGCTACACCTTC	CASSPQGYGYGYTF
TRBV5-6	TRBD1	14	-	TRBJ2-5	TGTGCCAGCACCTCCCGGGACAGAAAAGAGACCCAGTACTTC	CASTSRDRKETQYF
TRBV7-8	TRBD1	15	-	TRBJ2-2	TGTGCCAGCAGCTTTTACAGGGGGCGAGGCGGGGAGCTGTTTTTT	CASSFYRGRGGELFF
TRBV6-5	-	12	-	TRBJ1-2	TGTGCCAGCTTTATCGGGGGCTATGGCTACACCTTC	CASFIGGYGYTF
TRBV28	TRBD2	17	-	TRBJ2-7	TGTGCCAGCAGTTTAGGGAAGCGGGAGGTTAGTTCCTACGAGCAGTACTTC	CASSLGKREVSSYEQYF
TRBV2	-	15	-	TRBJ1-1	TGTGCCAGCAGCACCCCTACAGGGAGGAACACTGAAGCTTTCTTT	CASSTPTGRNTEAFF